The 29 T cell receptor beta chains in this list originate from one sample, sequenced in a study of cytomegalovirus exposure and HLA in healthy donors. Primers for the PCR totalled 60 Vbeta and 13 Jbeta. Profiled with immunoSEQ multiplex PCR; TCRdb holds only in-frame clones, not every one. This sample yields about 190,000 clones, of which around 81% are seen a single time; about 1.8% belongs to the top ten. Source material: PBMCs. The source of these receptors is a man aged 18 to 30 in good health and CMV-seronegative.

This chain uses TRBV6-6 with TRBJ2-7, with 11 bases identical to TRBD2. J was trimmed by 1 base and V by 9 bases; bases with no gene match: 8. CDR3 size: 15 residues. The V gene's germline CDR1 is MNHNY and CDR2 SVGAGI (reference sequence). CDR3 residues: CASRPGLAESYEQYF. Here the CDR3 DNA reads TGTGCCAGTCGACCGGGACTAGCGGAATCCTACGAGCAGTACTTC.

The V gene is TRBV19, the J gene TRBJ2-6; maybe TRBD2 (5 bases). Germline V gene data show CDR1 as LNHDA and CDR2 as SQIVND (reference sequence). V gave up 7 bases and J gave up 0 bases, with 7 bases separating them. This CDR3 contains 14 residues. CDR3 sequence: CASKRGSGANVLTF. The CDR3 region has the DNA TGTGCCAGTAAACGGGGCTCTGGGGCCAACGTCCTGACTTTC. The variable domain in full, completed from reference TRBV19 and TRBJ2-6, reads DGGITQSPKYLFRKEGQNVTLSCEQNLNHDAMYWYRQDPGQGLRLIYYSQIVNDFQKGDIAEGYSVSREKKESFPLTVTSAQKNPTAFYLCASKRGSGANVLTFGAGSRLTVL.

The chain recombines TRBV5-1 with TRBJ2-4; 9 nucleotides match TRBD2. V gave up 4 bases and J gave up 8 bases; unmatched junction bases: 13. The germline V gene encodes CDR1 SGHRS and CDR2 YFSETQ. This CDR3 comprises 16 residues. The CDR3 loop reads CASSVRLAALGDIQYF. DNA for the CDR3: TGCGCCAGCAGCGTGAGACTAGCGGCCCTTGGGGACATTCAGTACTTC. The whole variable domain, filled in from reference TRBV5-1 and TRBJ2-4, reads KAGVTQTPRYLIKTRGQQVTLSCSPISGHRSVSWYQQTPGQGLQFLFEYFSETQRNKGNFPGRFSGRQFSNSRSEMNVSTLELGDSALYLCASSVRLAALGDIQYFGAGTRLSVL.

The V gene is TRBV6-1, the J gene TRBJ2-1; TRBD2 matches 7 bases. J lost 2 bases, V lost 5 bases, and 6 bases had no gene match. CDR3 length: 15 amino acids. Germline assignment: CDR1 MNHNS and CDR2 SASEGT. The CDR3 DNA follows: TGTGCCAGCAGTCGCCTAGCGGACACCTACAATGAGCAGTTCTTC. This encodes CASSRLADTYNEQFF.

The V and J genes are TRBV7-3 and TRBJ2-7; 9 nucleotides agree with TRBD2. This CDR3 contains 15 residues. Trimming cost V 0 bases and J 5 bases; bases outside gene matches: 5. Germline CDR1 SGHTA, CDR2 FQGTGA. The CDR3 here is CASSLTPSGNNEQYF. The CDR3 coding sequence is TGTGCCAGCAGCTTAACGCCTAGCGGGAATAACGAGCAGTACTTC.

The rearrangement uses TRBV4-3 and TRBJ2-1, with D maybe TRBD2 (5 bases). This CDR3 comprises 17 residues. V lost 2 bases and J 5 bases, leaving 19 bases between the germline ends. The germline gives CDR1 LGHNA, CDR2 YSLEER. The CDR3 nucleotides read TGCGCCAGCAGCCAATACCTCAGCGGCCCCAGGAACAATGAGCAGTTCTTC. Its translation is CASSQYLSGPRNNEQFF.

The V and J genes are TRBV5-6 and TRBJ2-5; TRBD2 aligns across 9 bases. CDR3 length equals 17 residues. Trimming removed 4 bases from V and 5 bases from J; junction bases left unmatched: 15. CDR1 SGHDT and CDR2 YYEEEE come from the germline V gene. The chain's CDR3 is CASSARLAAQKWETQYF. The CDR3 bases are TGTGCCAGCAGCGCACGACTAGCGGCGCAAAAGTGGGAGACCCAGTACTTC.

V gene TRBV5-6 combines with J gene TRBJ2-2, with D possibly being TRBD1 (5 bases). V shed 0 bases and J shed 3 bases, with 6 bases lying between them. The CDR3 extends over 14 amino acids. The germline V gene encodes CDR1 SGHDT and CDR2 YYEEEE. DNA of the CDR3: TGTGCCAGCAGCTTGGCAGGGTACACCGGGGAGCTGTTTTTT. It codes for CASSLAGYTGELFF.

The CDR3 nucleotides read TGTGCCAGCAGTTTACTCCCGACGAGGGGGCGCAGCTATGGCTACACCTTC. It specifies CASSLLPTRGRSYGYTF. The chain employs TRBV28 and TRBJ1-2; 7 bases are shared with TRBD1. Germline V gene sequence: CDR1 MDHEN, CDR2 SYDVKM. There are 17 residues in the CDR3. V shed 2 bases, J shed 4 bases, and the junction held 13 bases outside the gene matches.

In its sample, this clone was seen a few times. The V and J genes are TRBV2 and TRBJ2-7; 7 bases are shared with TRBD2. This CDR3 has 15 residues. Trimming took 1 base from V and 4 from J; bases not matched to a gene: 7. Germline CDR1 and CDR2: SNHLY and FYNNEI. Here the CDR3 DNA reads TGTGCCAGCAGTGAAGAAGCGGGGTCCGTGTACGAGCAGTACTTC. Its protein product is CASSEEAGSVYEQYF.

The CDR3 region is CASSYRQGDTEAFF. The CDR3 bases are TGTGCCAGCAGTTACCGACAGGGAGACACTGAAGCTTTCTTT. This sequence joins TRBV6-5 and TRBJ1-1, with 7 positions matching TRBD1. This CDR3 spans 14 amino acids. Germline V gene lookup returns CDR1 MNHEY and CDR2 SVGAGI. The ends lost 2 bases at V and 3 bases at J; junction bases unmatched: 3.

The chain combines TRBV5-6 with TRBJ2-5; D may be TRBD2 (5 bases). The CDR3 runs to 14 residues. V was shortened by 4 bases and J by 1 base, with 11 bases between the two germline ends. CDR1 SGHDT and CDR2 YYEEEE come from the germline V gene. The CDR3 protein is CASSHLGSQETQYF. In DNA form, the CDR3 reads TGTGCCAGCAGCCACCTAGGGAGCCAAGAGACCCAGTACTTC. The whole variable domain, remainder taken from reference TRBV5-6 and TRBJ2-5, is DAGVTQSPTHLIKTRGQQVTLRCSPKSGHDTVSWYQQALGQGPQFIFQYYEEEERQRGNFPDRFSGHQFPNYSSELNVNALLLGDSALYLCASSHLGSQETQYFGPGTRLLVL.

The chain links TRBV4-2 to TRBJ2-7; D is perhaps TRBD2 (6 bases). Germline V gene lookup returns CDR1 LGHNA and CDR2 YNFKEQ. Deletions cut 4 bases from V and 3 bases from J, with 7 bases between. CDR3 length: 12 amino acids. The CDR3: CASSLGGYEQYF. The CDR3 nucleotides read TGTGCCAGCAGCCTCGGGGGCTACGAGCAGTACTTC.

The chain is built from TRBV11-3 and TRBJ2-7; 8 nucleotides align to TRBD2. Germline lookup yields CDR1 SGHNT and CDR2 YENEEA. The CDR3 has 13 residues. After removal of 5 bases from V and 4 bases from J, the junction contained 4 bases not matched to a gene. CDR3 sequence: CASSRTSSYEQYF. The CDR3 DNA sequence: TGTGCCAGCAGCCGGACTAGCTCTTACGAGCAGTACTTC.

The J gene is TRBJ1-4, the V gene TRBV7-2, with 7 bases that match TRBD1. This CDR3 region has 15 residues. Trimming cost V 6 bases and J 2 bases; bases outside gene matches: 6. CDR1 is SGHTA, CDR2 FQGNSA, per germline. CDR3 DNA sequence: TGTGCCAGCAGTTCCCGCAGGGGGACTAATGAAAAACTGTTTTTT. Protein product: CASSSRRGTNEKLFF. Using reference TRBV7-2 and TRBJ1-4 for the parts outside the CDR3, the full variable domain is GAGVSQSPSNKVTEKGKDVELRCDPISGHTALYWYRQSLGQGLEFLIYFQGNSAPDKSGLPSDRFSAERTGGSVSTLTIQRTQQEDSAVYLCASSSRRGTNEKLFFGSGTQLSVL.

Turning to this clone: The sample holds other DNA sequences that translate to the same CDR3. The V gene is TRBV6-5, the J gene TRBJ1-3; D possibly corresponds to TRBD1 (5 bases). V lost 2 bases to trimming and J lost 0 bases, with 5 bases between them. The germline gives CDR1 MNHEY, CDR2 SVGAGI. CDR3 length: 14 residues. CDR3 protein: CASSYRGSGNTIYF. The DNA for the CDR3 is TGTGCCAGCAGTTACAGGGGCTCTGGAAACACCATATATTTT.

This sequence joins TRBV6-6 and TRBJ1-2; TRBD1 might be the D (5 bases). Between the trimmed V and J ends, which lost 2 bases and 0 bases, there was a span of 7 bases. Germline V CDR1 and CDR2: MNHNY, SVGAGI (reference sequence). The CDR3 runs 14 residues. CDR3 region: CASSYAGSNYGYTF. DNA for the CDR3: TGTGCCAGCAGTTACGCAGGGTCTAACTATGGCTACACCTTC.

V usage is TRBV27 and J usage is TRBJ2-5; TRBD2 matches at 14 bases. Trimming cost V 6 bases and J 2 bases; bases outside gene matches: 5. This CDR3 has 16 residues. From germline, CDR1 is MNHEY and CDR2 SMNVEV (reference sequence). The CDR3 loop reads CASSWTSGRTQETQYF. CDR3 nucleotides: TGTGCCAGCAGCTGGACTAGCGGGAGGACTCAAGAGACCCAGTACTTC.

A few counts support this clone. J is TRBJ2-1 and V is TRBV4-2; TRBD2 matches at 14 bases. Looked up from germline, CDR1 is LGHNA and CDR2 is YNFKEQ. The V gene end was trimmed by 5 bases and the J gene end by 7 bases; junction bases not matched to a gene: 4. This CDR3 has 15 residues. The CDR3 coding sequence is TGTGCCAGCAGCTCAGGACTAGCGGGAGGTAATGAGCAGTTCTTC. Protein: CASSSGLAGGNEQFF.

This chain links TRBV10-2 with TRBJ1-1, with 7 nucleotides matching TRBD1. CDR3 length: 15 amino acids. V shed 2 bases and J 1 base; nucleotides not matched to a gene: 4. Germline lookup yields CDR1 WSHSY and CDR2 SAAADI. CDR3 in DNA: TGCGCCAGCAGTGAGGCCCACAGGGGGAACACTGAAGCTTTCTTT. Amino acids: CASSEAHRGNTEAFF.

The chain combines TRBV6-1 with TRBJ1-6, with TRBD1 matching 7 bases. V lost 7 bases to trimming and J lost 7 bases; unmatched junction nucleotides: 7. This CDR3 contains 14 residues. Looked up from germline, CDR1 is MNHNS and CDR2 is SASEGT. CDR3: CASNRQGGNSPLHF. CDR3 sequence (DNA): TGTGCCAGCAACCGACAGGGAGGAAATTCACCCCTCCACTTT.

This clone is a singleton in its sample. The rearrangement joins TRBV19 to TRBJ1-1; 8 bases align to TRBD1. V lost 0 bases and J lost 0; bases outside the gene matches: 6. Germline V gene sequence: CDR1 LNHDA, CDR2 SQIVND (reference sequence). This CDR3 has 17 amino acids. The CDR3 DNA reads TGTGCCAGTAGTATAGATCGGACAGGGAATATGAACACTGAAGCTTTCTTT. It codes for CASSIDRTGNMNTEAFF.

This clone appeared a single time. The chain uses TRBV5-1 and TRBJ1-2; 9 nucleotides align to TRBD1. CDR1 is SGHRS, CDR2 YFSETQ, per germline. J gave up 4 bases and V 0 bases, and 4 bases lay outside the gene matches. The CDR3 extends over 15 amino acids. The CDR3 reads CASSLALGQGYGYTF. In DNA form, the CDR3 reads TGCGCCAGCAGCTTGGCCTTGGGACAGGGCTATGGCTACACCTTC. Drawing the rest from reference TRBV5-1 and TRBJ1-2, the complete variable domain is KAGVTQTPRYLIKTRGQQVTLSCSPISGHRSVSWYQQTPGQGLQFLFEYFSETQRNKGNFPGRFSGRQFSNSRSEMNVSTLELGDSALYLCASSLALGQGYGYTFGSGTRLTVV.

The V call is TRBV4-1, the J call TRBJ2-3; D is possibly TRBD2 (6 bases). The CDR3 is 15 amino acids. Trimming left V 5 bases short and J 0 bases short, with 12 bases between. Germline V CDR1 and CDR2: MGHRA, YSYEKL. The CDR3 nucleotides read TGCGCCAGCAGCTTACGGGACTTAAGCACAGATACGCAGTATTTT. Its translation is CASSLRDLSTDTQYF.

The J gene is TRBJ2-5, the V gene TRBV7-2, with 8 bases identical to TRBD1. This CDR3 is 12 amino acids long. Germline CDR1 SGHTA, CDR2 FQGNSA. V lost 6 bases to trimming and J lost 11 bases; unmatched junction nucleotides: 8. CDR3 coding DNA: TGTGCCAGCAGTTCGGACAGGGCCCCACAGTACTTC. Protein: CASSSDRAPQYF.

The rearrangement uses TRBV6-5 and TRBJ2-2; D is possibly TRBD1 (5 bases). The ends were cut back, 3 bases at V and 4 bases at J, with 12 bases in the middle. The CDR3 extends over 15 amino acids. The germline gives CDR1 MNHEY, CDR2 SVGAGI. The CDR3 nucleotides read TGTGCCAGCAGTTATACGGACATTGGCACCGGGGAGCTGTTTTTT. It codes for CASSYTDIGTGELFF.

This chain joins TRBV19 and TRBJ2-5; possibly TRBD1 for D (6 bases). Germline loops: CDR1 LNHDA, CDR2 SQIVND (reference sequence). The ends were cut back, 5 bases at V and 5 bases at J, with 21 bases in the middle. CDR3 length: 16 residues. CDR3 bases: TGTGCCAGTAGTGCCCTAGGACAGCTCCTAAGGGAGACCCAGTACTTC. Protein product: CASSALGQLLRETQYF.

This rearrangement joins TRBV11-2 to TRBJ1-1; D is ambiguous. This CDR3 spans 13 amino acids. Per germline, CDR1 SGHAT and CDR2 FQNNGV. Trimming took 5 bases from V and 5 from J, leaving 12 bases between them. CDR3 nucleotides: TGTGCCAGCAGCCCACAGTTCGAAACTGAAGCTTTCTTT. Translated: CASSPQFETEAFF.

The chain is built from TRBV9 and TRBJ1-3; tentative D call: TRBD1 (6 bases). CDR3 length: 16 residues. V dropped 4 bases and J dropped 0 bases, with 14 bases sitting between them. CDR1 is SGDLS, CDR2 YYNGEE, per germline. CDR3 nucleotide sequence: TGTGCCAGCAGCAGAAGTCGACAGGACTCTGGAAACACCATATATTTT. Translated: CASSRSRQDSGNTIYF.